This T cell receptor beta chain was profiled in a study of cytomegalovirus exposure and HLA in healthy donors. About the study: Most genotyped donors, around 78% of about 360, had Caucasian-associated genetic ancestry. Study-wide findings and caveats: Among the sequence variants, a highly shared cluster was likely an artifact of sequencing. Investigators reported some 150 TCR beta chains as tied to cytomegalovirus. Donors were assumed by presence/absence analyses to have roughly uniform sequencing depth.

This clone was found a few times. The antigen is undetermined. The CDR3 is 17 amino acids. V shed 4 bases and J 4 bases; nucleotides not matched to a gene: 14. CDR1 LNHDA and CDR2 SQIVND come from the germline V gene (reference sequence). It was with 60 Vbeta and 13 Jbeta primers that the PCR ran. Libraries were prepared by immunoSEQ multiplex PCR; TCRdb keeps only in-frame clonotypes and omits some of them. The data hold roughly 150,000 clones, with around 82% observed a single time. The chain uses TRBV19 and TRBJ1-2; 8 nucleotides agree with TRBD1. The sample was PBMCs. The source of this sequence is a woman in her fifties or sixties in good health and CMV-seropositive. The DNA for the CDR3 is TGTGCCAGTAGTACCCTTGACAGGGGAAGACCTTCCTATGGCTACACCTTC. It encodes CASSTLDRGRPSYGYTF. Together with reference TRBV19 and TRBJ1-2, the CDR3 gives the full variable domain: DGGITQSPKYLFRKEGQNVTLSCEQNLNHDAMYWYRQDPGQGLRLIYYSQIVNDFQKGDIAEGYSVSREKKESFPLTVTSAQKNPTAFYLCASSTLDRGRPSYGYTFGSGTRLTVV.